The 21 T cell receptor beta chains reported below all come from one sample, sequenced in a study of OX40 agonist ivuxolimab in advanced cancers. Sequencing used immunoSEQ multiplex PCR; TCRdb keeps in-frame clones, though not all of them. The sample holds 60,000 to 95,000 clones, around nine tenths seen once. The material was CD4+ or CD8+ T cells sorted from blood, obtained in a trial of the OX40 agonist ivuxolimab. The source of these receptors is an adult with an advanced solid tumor such as melanoma, head and neck, liver or kidney cancer.

This clone was detected only once. J is TRBJ2-7 and V is TRBV9, with D possibly TRBD2 on 7 matching bases. V lost 0 bases to trimming and J lost 5 bases, with 12 bases between them. Germline V gene data show CDR1 as SGDLS and CDR2 as YYNGEE. The CDR3 covers 14 residues. This CDR3 is CASSVGGGADEQYF. CDR3 DNA sequence: TGTGCCAGCAGCGTAGGTGGGGGGGCAGACGAGCAGTACTTC.

The chain carries TRBV4-2 and TRBJ1-2; D unclear. The CDR3 is 16 amino acids. The germline CDR1 and CDR2 sequences are LGHNA and YNFKEQ. V lost 0 bases, J lost 4 bases, and 15 bases lay in between. The CDR3: CASSQDPTAVVYGYTF. CDR3 nucleotide sequence: TGTGCCAGCAGCCAAGATCCAACGGCGGTGGTCTATGGCTACACCTTC.

The genes are TRBV9 and TRBJ2-2; D is unclear. Looked up from germline, CDR1 is SGDLS and CDR2 is YYNGEE. V shed 0 bases and J shed 4 bases, with 10 bases lying between them. The CDR3 spans 15 residues. The CDR3 DNA is TGTGCCAGCAGCGTAGCTCGGGTACCCACCGGGGAGCTGTTTTTT. Translating it yields CASSVARVPTGELFF.

The chain joins TRBV10-3 to TRBJ2-1; 12 bases match TRBD2. CDR1 is ENHRY, CDR2 SYGVKD, per germline. J lost 8 bases, V lost 7 bases, and 12 bases had no gene match. The CDR3 extends over 16 amino acids. CDR3 sequence: CAIKPATSGSVDEQFF. The CDR3 DNA follows: TGTGCCATCAAACCCGCGACTAGCGGGAGTGTCGATGAGCAGTTCTTC.

This chain connects TRBV28 to TRBJ1-1; D is unresolved. V lost 2 bases and J lost 4, with 8 bases in between. The CDR3 spans 13 residues. CDR1 MDHEN and CDR2 SYDVKM come from the germline V gene. CDR3 region: CASSLQFGTEAFF. The CDR3 DNA reads TGTGCCAGCAGTTTACAATTTGGCACTGAAGCTTTCTTT.

The chain employs TRBV19 and TRBJ2-3; the D gene is possibly TRBD2 (5 bases). The V and J ends lost 3 bases and 1 base respectively, with 20 bases between them. Per the germline V gene, CDR1 is LNHDA and CDR2 is SQIVND (reference sequence). The CDR3 contains 18 residues. The CDR3: CASSIATPRGLGTDTQYF. The CDR3 nucleotides are TGTGCCAGTAGTATTGCGACGCCCCGGGGATTAGGCACAGATACGCAGTATTTT. Full variable domain (remainder filled in from reference TRBV19 and TRBJ2-3): DGGITQSPKYLFRKEGQNVTLSCEQNLNHDAMYWYRQDPGQGLRLIYYSQIVNDFQKGDIAEGYSVSREKKESFPLTVTSAQKNPTAFYLCASSIATPRGLGTDTQYFGPGTRLTVL.

V and J are TRBV10-1 and TRBJ1-1; no clear D gene. The CDR3 spans 15 residues. The V end lost 10 bases, the J end lost 0 bases, and 18 bases lay between the germline ends. Germline V gives CDR1 WNHNN, CDR2 SYGVQD (reference sequence). CDR3 sequence reads: CAKEIWADMNTEAFF. The CDR3 DNA reads TGCGCCAAAGAAATTTGGGCAGACATGAACACTGAAGCTTTCTTT.

The chain recombines TRBV5-1 with TRBJ2-3; no clear D. This CDR3 is 15 amino acids long. Germline V gene sequence: CDR1 SGHRS, CDR2 YFSETQ. Trimming stripped 2 bases from V and 0 bases from J, with 10 bases between. The CDR3 region is CASSLMGTSTDTQYF. The DNA of the CDR3 is TGCGCCAGCAGCTTAATGGGTACTAGCACAGATACGCAGTATTTT.

The chain recombines TRBV5-1 with TRBJ2-7; D is possibly TRBD1 or TRBD2 (5 bases each). The CDR3 has 14 residues. V was shortened by 1 base and J by 0 bases, with 8 bases between the two germline ends. Per germline, CDR1 SGHRS and CDR2 YFSETQ. As DNA, the CDR3 is TGCGCCAGCAGCTTGTCAGGGAGCTCCTACGAGCAGTACTTC. Its protein is CASSLSGSSYEQYF.

This chain connects TRBV9 to TRBJ2-7, with 8 bases lining up with TRBD2. J was trimmed by 3 bases and V by 0 bases; bases with no gene match: 8. This CDR3 has 16 residues. CDR1 and CDR2 (germline): SGDLS, YYNGEE. The CDR3 region has the DNA TGTGCCAGCAGCGTAGCTCTTGGACTAGCAGTCTACGAGCAGTACTTC. As protein: CASSVALGLAVYEQYF.

The J gene is TRBJ2-5, the V gene TRBV7-7, with 12 nucleotides matching TRBD2. V shed 5 bases, J shed 7 bases, and the junction held 2 bases outside the gene matches. Germline lookup yields CDR1 SSHAT and CDR2 FNYEAQ (reference sequence). The CDR3 is made up of 13 amino acids. The CDR3 sequence is CASSRTSGTTQYF. For the CDR3, the DNA is TGTGCCAGCAGCCGGACTAGCGGGACGACCCAGTACTTC. The entire variable domain, with the rest obtained from reference TRBV7-7 and TRBJ2-5, is as follows: GAGVSQSPRYKVTKRGQDVTLRCDPISSHATLYWYQQALGQGPEFLTYFNYEAQPDKSGLPSDRFSAERPEGSISTLTIQRTEQRDSAMYRCASSRTSGTTQYFGPGTRLLVL.

The chain combines TRBV4-1 with TRBJ1-4; D perhaps matches TRBD1 (6 bases). V lost 4 bases, J lost 7 bases, and 16 bases lay in between. The V gene's germline CDR1 is MGHRA and CDR2 YSYEKL. This CDR3 has 15 residues. The DNA for the CDR3 is TGCGCCAGCAGCCTACAGGGTACGGATTCTGAAAAACTGTTTTTT. Translated: CASSLQGTDSEKLFF.

This chain connects TRBV5-8 to TRBJ1-3; possible D gene TRBD1, 6 bases. Germline V CDR1 and CDR2: SGHTS, YDEGEE. With 4 bases removed from V and 4 bases from J, the gap between germline ends came to 18 bases. CDR3 size: 16 residues. CDR3 loop: CASSPWARGLGNTIYF. The CDR3 nucleotides are TGTGCCAGCAGCCCGTGGGCCAGGGGCCTCGGAAACACCATATATTTT.

This chain links TRBV4-3 with TRBJ2-7, with D hard to call. This CDR3 comprises 9 residues. Germline V lookup: CDR1 LGHNA, CDR2 YSLEER. V shed 9 bases and J shed 6 bases, with 6 bases lying between them. Here the CDR3 reads CARNSEQYF. The CDR3 nucleotides are TGCGCCAGAAATTCCGAGCAGTACTTC.

This rearrangement joins TRBV4-1 to TRBJ2-3; D remains ambiguous. V was pared by 3 bases and J by 4 bases, with 8 bases between. The CDR3 runs 13 residues. Looked up from germline, CDR1 is MGHRA and CDR2 is YSYEKL. This CDR3 is CASSHGRADTQYF. The DNA of the CDR3 is TGCGCCAGCAGCCATGGAAGAGCAGATACGCAGTATTTT.

The chain recombines TRBV27 with TRBJ1-3; tentatively, D is TRBD1 (5 bases). V was clipped by 2 bases and J by 2 bases, with 13 bases between them. This CDR3 has 16 residues. Germline V gene data show CDR1 as MNHEY and CDR2 as SMNVEV (reference sequence). CDR3 residues: CASSLRQGGTGNTIYF. CDR3 in DNA: TGTGCCAGCAGTTTACGGCAGGGCGGAACTGGAAACACCATATATTTT.

This chain links TRBV30 with TRBJ1-2; no clear D. Germline CDR1 reads GTSNPN; CDR2 reads SVGIG (reference sequence). Trimming took 2 bases from V and 6 from J, leaving 13 bases between them. CDR3 length: 13 residues. CDR3 sequence: CAWSRIPSHGYTF. In nucleotides, the CDR3 is TGTGCCTGGAGTCGAATCCCCTCACATGGCTACACCTTC.

The chain carries TRBV7-9 and TRBJ1-2; 8 bases line up with TRBD1. The V and J ends lost 5 bases and 7 bases, in that order; junction bases with no gene match: 6. The length of the CDR3 is 13 residues. The V gene's germline CDR1 is SEHNR and CDR2 FQNEAQ (reference sequence). The CDR3 coding sequence is TGTGCCAGCAGCCCGGACAGGGACTTTGGCTACACCTTC. It is translated as CASSPDRDFGYTF.

The chain uses TRBV7-2 and TRBJ2-1; D might be TRBD1 (5 bases). Germline V gene sequence: CDR1 SGHTA, CDR2 FQGNSA. The CDR3 has 15 amino acids. V was clipped by 1 base and J by 7 bases, with 14 bases between them. Here the CDR3 DNA reads TGTGCCAGCAGCTTAGGTGGGGCGACGAGGAATGAGCAGTTCTTC. As protein: CASSLGGATRNEQFF.

The V and J genes are TRBV25-1 and TRBJ2-3; 10 nucleotides align to TRBD2. V shed 4 bases and J 5 bases; nucleotides not matched to a gene: 3. Germline lookup yields CDR1 MGHDK and CDR2 SYGVNS. The CDR3 has 14 amino acids. The CDR3 protein is CASSASGGLDTQYF. CDR3 in DNA: TGTGCCAGCAGTGCTAGCGGGGGCTTAGATACGCAGTATTTT.

This clone was seen a single time. The chain has TRBV30 and TRBJ2-3; weak D call: TRBD1 (8 bases). CDR1 is GTSNPN, CDR2 SVGIG, per germline (reference sequence). V lost 8 bases, J lost 0 bases, and 18 bases lay in between. The CDR3 has 15 residues. The CDR3 spells CARGGGTGSTDTQYF. Here the CDR3 DNA reads TGTGCCCGAGGGGGGGGGACAGGCAGCACAGATACGCAGTATTTT.